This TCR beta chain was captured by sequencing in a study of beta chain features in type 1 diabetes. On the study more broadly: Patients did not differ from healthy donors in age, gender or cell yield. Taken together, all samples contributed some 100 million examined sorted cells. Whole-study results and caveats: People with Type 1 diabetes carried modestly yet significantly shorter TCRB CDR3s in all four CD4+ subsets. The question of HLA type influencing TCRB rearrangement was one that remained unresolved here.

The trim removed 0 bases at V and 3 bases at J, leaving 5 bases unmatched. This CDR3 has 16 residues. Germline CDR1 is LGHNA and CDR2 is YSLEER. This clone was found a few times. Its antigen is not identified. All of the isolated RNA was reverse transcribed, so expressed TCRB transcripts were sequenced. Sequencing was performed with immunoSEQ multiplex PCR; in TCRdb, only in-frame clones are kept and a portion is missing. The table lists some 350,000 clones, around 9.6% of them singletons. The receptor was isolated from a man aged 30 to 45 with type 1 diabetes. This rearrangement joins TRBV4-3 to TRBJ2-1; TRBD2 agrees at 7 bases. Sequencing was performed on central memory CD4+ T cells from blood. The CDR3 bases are TGCGCCAGCAGCCAAGATGGGGGGGTTGGCTACAATGAGCAGTTCTTC. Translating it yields CASSQDGGVGYNEQFF.